Listed here are 31 T cell receptor beta chains from one sample, sequenced in a study of cytomegalovirus exposure and HLA in healthy donors (dated by TCRdb to the late 2010s). The library relied on the immunoSEQ multiplex PCR assay. For the multiplex PCR, a mixture combining 60 forward primers for TCR Vbeta segments and 13 reverse primers for TCR Jbeta segments was used. This immuneACCESS table, as held by TCRdb, lists in-frame sequences with V and J called but not all clones. Of the missing ones, under half trace to an unresolved V gene in checked studies; the others have no known cause. The sample table contains 150,000 to 200,000 clones; only one count was recorded for approximately 71% of them. Of the sample, about 8% is held by the ten largest clones. Sequences were obtained from PBMCs. Every receptor here comes from a woman aged 40 to 50 in good health and CMV-seropositive.

V gene TRBV9 combines with J gene TRBJ2-2; D may be TRBD2 (6 bases). CDR3 size: 15 residues. The germline V gene encodes CDR1 SGDLS and CDR2 YYNGEE. Trimming shortened V by 0 bases and J by 4 bases, and 10 bases separated the two germline ends. In nucleotides, the CDR3 is TGTGCCAGCAGCGTAGAGGGAGGACTCACCGGGGAGCTGTTTTTT. Encoded protein: CASSVEGGLTGELFF.

V and J are TRBV14 and TRBJ1-4; D gene ambiguous. V was cut by 3 bases and J by 6 bases, with 11 bases left in between. The CDR3 has 14 residues. The germline CDR1 and CDR2 sequences are SGHDN and FVKESK. The DNA for the CDR3 is TGTGCCAGCAGCCAGGGAGTACCGGATGAAAAACTGTTTTTT. Its protein product is CASSQGVPDEKLFF.

With regard to this clone: The same CDR3 arises from other DNA sequences in this sample as well. CDR3 sequence: CASSLRETQYF. The CDR3 DNA reads as TGTGCCAGCAGTTTACGAGAGACCCAGTACTTC. This rearrangement joins TRBV28 to TRBJ2-5, with unresolved D. Germline V gene data show CDR1 as MDHEN and CDR2 as SYDVKM. Deletions cut 2 bases from V and 4 bases from J, with 2 bases between. The CDR3 contains 11 residues.

With regard to this clone: An end of the junction does not agree with germline; a read error may underlie this. This sequence joins TRBV7-8 and TRBJ2-7, with 9 bases identical to TRBD2. The V gene's germline CDR1 is SGHVS and CDR2 FQNEAQ. CDR3 length equals 14 residues. Here the CDR3 reads CASSLGVAGDVVDF. The CDR3 region has the DNA TGTGCCAGCAGCTTAGGAGTAGCGGGAGACGTGGTGGACTTC.

This clone was observed a handful of times. The junction departs from germline at one end; a sequencing error may be responsible. V gene TRBV7-7 combines with J gene TRBJ2-1, with D possibly TRBD2 on 5 matching bases. This CDR3 comprises 13 residues. Germline-derived CDR1 and CDR2 are SSHAT and FNYEAQ (reference sequence). CDR3 DNA sequence: TGTGCTAGCAGCCAGAGCGGACACAATGAGCAGTTCTTC. This encodes CASSQSGHNEQFF.

This sequence joins TRBV7-3 and TRBJ2-1; 8 nucleotides align to TRBD2. The V gene end was trimmed by 8 bases and the J gene end by 8 bases; junction bases not matched to a gene: 17. Per the germline V gene, CDR1 is SGHTA and CDR2 is FQGTGA. The CDR3 consists of 16 residues. CDR3 loop: CASALSGTSRFHEQFF. The CDR3 DNA is TGTGCCAGCGCACTCTCCGGGACTAGTAGGTTCCATGAGCAGTTCTTC. Drawing the rest from reference TRBV7-3 and TRBJ2-1, the complete variable domain is GAGVSQTPSNKVTEKGKYVELRCDPISGHTALYWYRQSLGQGPEFLIYFQGTGAADDSGLPNDRFFAVRPEGSVSTLKIQRTERGDSAVYLCASALSGTSRFHEQFFGPGTRLTVL.

J is TRBJ1-5 and V is TRBV9; TRBD1 aligns across 11 bases. V shed 4 bases and J 7 bases; nucleotides not matched to a gene: 4. Germline CDR1 reads SGDLS; CDR2 reads YYNGEE. The CDR3 consists of 14 residues. The CDR3 protein is CASSLDRGPQPQHF. The CDR3 DNA follows: TGTGCCAGCAGCTTGGACAGGGGGCCCCAGCCCCAGCATTTT.

This clone showed up just a few times. The chain uses TRBV4-1 and TRBJ1-4; tentative D call: TRBD1 (6 bases). Germline-derived CDR1 and CDR2 are MGHRA and YSYEKL. This CDR3 is 16 amino acids long. With 4 bases removed from V and 2 bases from J, the gap between germline ends came to 14 bases. DNA of the CDR3: TGCGCCAGCAGCCTTTACGACAGGCATACTAATGAAAAACTGTTTTTT. Its protein is CASSLYDRHTNEKLFF.

This sequence joins TRBV30 and TRBJ2-2; unclear D gene. CDR1 is GTSNPN, CDR2 SVGIG, per germline (reference sequence). Trimming left V 3 bases short and J 0 bases short, with 8 bases between. This CDR3 comprises 14 residues. The CDR3 region is CAWRGIANTGELFF. Here the CDR3 DNA reads TGTGCCTGGAGGGGCATCGCGAACACCGGGGAGCTGTTTTTT.

CDR3 sequence (DNA): TGTGCCAGCAGTGGAGTCCCGGGACAGGGTGACACCGGGGAGCTGTTTTTT. The encoded protein is CASSGVPGQGDTGELFF. V is TRBV2 and J is TRBJ2-2; TRBD1 aligns across 9 bases. The germline V gene encodes CDR1 SNHLY and CDR2 FYNNEI. The CDR3 is 17 residues long. After removal of 4 bases from V and 3 bases from J, the junction contained 9 bases not matched to a gene. Full variable domain (remainder filled in from reference TRBV2 and TRBJ2-2): EPEVTQTPSHQVTQMGQEVILRCVPISNHLYFYWYRQILGQKVEFLVSFYNNEISEKSEIFDDQFSVERPDGSNFTLKIRSTKLEDSAMYFCASSGVPGQGDTGELFFGEGSRLTVL.

V and J are TRBV11-3 and TRBJ2-1, with D perhaps TRBD2 (6 bases). This CDR3 has 15 amino acids. The germline V gene encodes CDR1 SGHNT and CDR2 YENEEA. Trimming left V 4 bases short and J 4 bases short, with 14 bases between. CDR3 bases: TGTGCCAGCAGCTCCGTTGAGCGGGCATACAATGAGCAGTTCTTC. Its protein is CASSSVERAYNEQFF.

V is TRBV6-1 and J is TRBJ2-7; 8 positions agree with TRBD1. CDR1 is MNHNS and CDR2 is SASEGT in the germline V gene. After removal of 6 bases from V and 2 bases from J, the junction contained 9 bases not matched to a gene. This CDR3 spans 15 amino acids. CDR3 DNA sequence: TGTGCCAGCAGAGCTGGACAGGGTGAAACCTACGAGCAGTACTTC. Residues: CASRAGQGETYEQYF.

This clone was counted a single time. The chain employs TRBV27 and TRBJ1-5; TRBD1 matches 8 bases. V dropped 4 bases and J dropped 2; count of bases not matched to a gene: 4. The CDR3 sequence is 15 residues long. CDR1 is MNHEY, CDR2 SMNVEV, per germline (reference sequence). CDR3 bases: TGTGCCAGCAGTTCCAGGGGGCTTCGCAATCAGCCCCAGCATTTT. This gives the protein CASSSRGLRNQPQHF.

DNA for the CDR3: TGTGCCAGCTCACCTGGTCACCCCCGAGACTATGGCTACACCTTC. Translating it yields CASSPGHPRDYGYTF. The chain is built from TRBV18 and TRBJ1-2; unclear D gene. The CDR3 covers 15 residues. The V gene's germline CDR1 is KGHSH and CDR2 LQKENI. The ends were cut back, 3 bases at V and 3 bases at J, with 14 bases in the middle.

The chain joins TRBV6-1 to TRBJ1-5; D is unclear. Deletions cut 0 bases from V and 11 bases from J, with 17 bases between. The CDR3 is made up of 15 amino acids. The germline CDR1 and CDR2 sequences are MNHNS and SASEGT. In DNA form, the CDR3 reads TGTGCCAGCAGTGAAGCAGCGAACAAAGTCCGGACCCAGCATTTT. Encoded protein: CASSEAANKVRTQHF.

The V and J genes are TRBV6-1 and TRBJ1-1, with 9 bases aligning to TRBD1. Trimming took 4 bases from V and 3 from J; bases not matched to a gene: 9. The germline V gene has CDR1 MNHNS and CDR2 SASEGT. The CDR3 length is 16 residues. The CDR3 region has the DNA TGTGCCAGCAGTGTGGGGACAGGGAGTGTATACACTGAAGCTTTCTTT. This translates into CASSVGTGSVYTEAFF.

The chain recombines TRBV7-9 with TRBJ2-7, with D perhaps TRBD2 (5 bases). V gave up 0 bases and J gave up 5 bases, with 17 bases separating them. The length of the CDR3 is 16 residues. CDR1 is SEHNR, CDR2 FQNEAQ, per germline (reference sequence). CDR3 sequence reads: CASSLADRPGVHEQYF. DNA for the CDR3: TGTGCCAGCAGCTTAGCCGATCGCCCCGGGGTACACGAGCAGTACTTC.

This clone was picked up a small number of times. V usage is TRBV4-3 and J usage is TRBJ2-5; D is unclear. The CDR3 has 14 amino acids. The ends were cut back, 0 bases at V and 4 bases at J, with 9 bases in the middle. Germline loops: CDR1 LGHNA, CDR2 YSLEER. The CDR3 DNA reads TGCGCCAGCAGCCAAGATCAGACTGCAGAGACCCAGTACTTC. This gives the protein CASSQDQTAETQYF.

The V and J genes are TRBV19 and TRBJ1-4; D is uncertain. V shed 6 bases and J shed 8 bases, with 10 bases lying between them. The CDR3 covers 12 residues. Germline lookup yields CDR1 LNHDA and CDR2 SQIVND (reference sequence). The CDR3 region is CASSFISEKLFF. The CDR3 DNA sequence: TGTGCCAGTAGCTTTATCTCCGAAAAACTGTTTTTT.

J is TRBJ1-1 and V is TRBV28; weak D call: TRBD1 (6 bases). The CDR3 is made up of 14 amino acids. Germline V gene data show CDR1 as MDHEN and CDR2 as SYDVKM. The V gene lost 11 bases and the J gene lost 6 bases, with 22 bases spanning the gap. This CDR3 reads CAPRRVAQGSEAFF. CDR3 in DNA: TGTGCCCCCCGACGGGTCGCACAGGGTTCTGAAGCTTTCTTT. Supplemented by reference TRBV28 and TRBJ1-1, the full variable domain reads DVKVTQSSRYLVKRTGEKVFLECVQDMDHENMFWYRQDPGLGLRLIYFSYDVKMKEKGDIPEGYSVSREKKERFSLILESASTNQTSMYLCAPRRVAQGSEAFFGQGTRLTVV.

The gene calls are TRBV7-9 and TRBJ1-1; D uncertain. Germline CDR1 and CDR2: SEHNR and FQNEAQ (reference sequence). The CDR3 loop spans 15 amino acids. Trimming stripped 5 bases from V and 1 base from J, with 14 bases between. The CDR3 is CASSRRSSPNTEAFF. CDR3 bases: TGTGCCAGCAGCCGACGGAGCTCTCCGAACACTGAAGCTTTCTTT.

The chain carries TRBV4-1 and TRBJ1-5; D call uncertain. The V and J ends lost 0 bases and 2 bases respectively, with 11 bases between them. Looked up from germline, CDR1 is MGHRA and CDR2 is YSYEKL. The CDR3 sequence is 16 residues long. The CDR3 region has the DNA TGCGCCAGCAGCCAAGATGGCGGGATTGGCAATCAGCCCCAGCATTTT. It translates to CASSQDGGIGNQPQHF.

The chain couples TRBV2 to TRBJ2-5; the match to TRBD1 covers 7 bases. The J call is doubtful: the DNA matches TRBJ2-7 better. In germline, CDR1 is SNHLY, CDR2 FYNNEI. This CDR3 has 14 amino acids. The CDR3 loop reads CASVTRDSYYEQYF. The CDR3 nucleotides are TGTGCCAGCGTAACTAGGGACAGTTACTACGAGCAGTACTTC.

This rearrangement joins TRBV29-1 to TRBJ1-5, with D unresolved. This CDR3 spans 13 amino acids. Germline V gene data show CDR1 as SQVTM and CDR2 as ANQGSEA. Trimming shortened V by 3 bases and J by 4 bases, and 10 bases separated the two germline ends. The CDR3 reads CSVEFSRNQPQHF. The CDR3 nucleotides read TGCAGCGTTGAGTTCAGTCGAAATCAGCCCCAGCATTTT. The full variable domain, its missing parts supplied by reference TRBV29-1 and TRBJ1-5, is SAVISQKPSRDICQRGTSLTIQCQVDSQVTMMFWYRQQPGQSLTLIATANQGSEATYESGFVIDKFPISRPNLTFSTLTVSNMSPEDSSIYLCSVEFSRNQPQHFGDGTRLSIL.

This clone was found a few times. The V call is TRBV6-1, the J call TRBJ2-7; D is unclear. The V gene's germline CDR1 is MNHNS and CDR2 SASEGT. The CDR3 runs to 14 residues. Trimming removed 3 bases at V and 2 bases at J, with 11 bases between. The CDR3: CASSDRLVPYEQYF. The DNA for the CDR3 is TGTGCCAGCAGTGACCGACTCGTCCCCTACGAGCAGTACTTC.

Only a few counts were recorded for this clone. J is TRBJ2-5 and V is TRBV7-9; TRBD1 matches 10 bases. The closer fit of TRBJ2-7 to the DNA end suggests the J call may be wrong. This CDR3 region has 14 residues. The germline V gene encodes CDR1 SEHNR and CDR2 FQNEAQ (reference sequence). In DNA, the CDR3 is TGTGCCAGCAGGAGGACAGGGGGCTCCTACGAGCAGTACTTC. Its translation is CASRRTGGSYEQYF.

The V and J genes are TRBV27 and TRBJ2-2; D remains ambiguous. This CDR3 has 12 amino acids. Germline CDR1 MNHEY, CDR2 SMNVEV (reference sequence). Trimming removed 5 bases from V and 3 bases from J, with 4 bases in between. The CDR3 bases are TGTGCCAGCAGTCTACACACCGGGGAGCTGTTTTTT. As protein: CASSLHTGELFF.

The CDR3 reads CASNAGPGKLFF. The CDR3 region has the DNA TGTGCCAGCAACGCGGGTCCCGGTAAACTGTTTTTT. V gene TRBV2 combines with J gene TRBJ1-4; D gene unclear. This CDR3 region has 12 residues. The germline V gene encodes CDR1 SNHLY and CDR2 FYNNEI. V was pared by 7 bases and J by 11 bases, with 14 bases between.

The chain carries TRBV7-2 and TRBJ2-1; 9 positions match TRBD2. This CDR3 region has 14 residues. Germline V gene sequence: CDR1 SGHTA, CDR2 FQGNSA. Trimming removed 4 bases from V and 6 bases from J; junction bases left unmatched: 4. CDR3 DNA sequence: TGTGCCAGCAGCTCAGCGGGAGGTTTCAATGAGCAGTTCTTC. Residues: CASSSAGGFNEQFF.

The V gene is TRBV2, the J gene TRBJ1-5; the D is unclear. Germline V gives CDR1 SNHLY, CDR2 FYNNEI. V shed 5 bases and J shed 4 bases, with 12 bases lying between them. The CDR3 has 14 residues. As DNA, the CDR3 is TGTGCCAGCAGTCCGACCGGGAGAAATCAGCCCCAGCATTTT. Translation: CASSPTGRNQPQHF.

This chain links TRBV5-1 with TRBJ2-7; D uncertain. The V end was cut by 4 bases, the J end by 5 bases, with 19 bases between. There are 15 residues in the CDR3. Germline V CDR1 and CDR2: SGHRS, YFSETQ. The chain's CDR3 is CASSNAFPAAHEQYF. The CDR3 DNA follows: TGCGCCAGCAGCAACGCTTTCCCGGCGGCTCACGAGCAGTACTTC. Drawing the rest from reference TRBV5-1 and TRBJ2-7, the complete variable domain is KAGVTQTPRYLIKTRGQQVTLSCSPISGHRSVSWYQQTPGQGLQFLFEYFSETQRNKGNFPGRFSGRQFSNSRSEMNVSTLELGDSALYLCASSNAFPAAHEQYFGPGTRLTVT.